The clone carrying this TCR beta chain was seen a handful of times. These data come from a study of glioma-infiltrating T cells. The iRepertoire nested amplicon-rescue multiplex PCR amplified TCR alpha and beta CDR3s from RNA. Tissue mRNA or PBMC total RNA, 100-400 ng, went into one-step reverse transcription and amplification. MiXCR, applied by TCRdb to the multiplex PCR reads, yields one record per CDR3 protein. This table has 300,000 to 400,000 distinct CDR3 sequences, roughly two fifths appearing once. This CDR3 spans 16 amino acids. Germline-derived CDR1 and CDR2 are MDHEN and SYDVKM. V was pared by 2 bases and J by 2 bases, with 16 bases between.

This chain connects TRBV28 to TRBJ2-7; a weak D match, TRBD2 (6 bases). The sequenced sample was glioma tissue, nonneoplastic brain tissue, or PBMCs (not recorded which). The receptor's source is a human donor with low-grade glioma or glioblastoma, undergoing nonglioma brain surgery, or in good health (not recorded which). The CDR3 nucleotides read TGTGCCAGCAGTTTAGGGAGGCTTAAGGCCCCCTACGAGCAGTACTTC. It encodes CASSLGRLKAPYEQYF.